This T cell receptor (beta chain) is drawn from a study of OX40 agonist ivuxolimab in advanced cancers. For the study at large: Intravenous ivuxolimab was administered to patients every 2 weeks at 0.01 to 10 mg/kg.

The CDR3 is 13 residues long. The germline gives CDR1 SGHRS, CDR2 YFSETQ. Sampling of blood occurred at baseline, cycle 4 day 1, and cycle 7 day 1. Profiled with immunoSEQ multiplex PCR; TCRdb holds only in-frame clones, not every one. The data hold 20,000 to 30,000 clones, with roughly 93% observed a single time. The input for sequencing was CD4+ or CD8+ T cells sorted from blood, taken in a trial of the OX40 agonist ivuxolimab. The chain recombines TRBV5-1 with TRBJ2-5, with 7 bases fitting TRBD1. The closer fit of TRBJ2-7 to the DNA end suggests the J call may be wrong. The sequence was collected from an adult with an advanced solid tumor such as melanoma, head and neck, liver or kidney cancer. CDR3 residues: CASSRQGTDEQYF. The CDR3 bases are TGCGCCAGCAGCCGACAGGGTACTGACGAGCAGTACTTC.